The 19 T cell receptor beta chains in this list originate from one sample, sequenced in a study of OX40 agonist ivuxolimab in advanced cancers. Library method: the immunoSEQ multiplex PCR assay. Entries here come from immuneACCESS through TCRdb and include only in-frame sequences with V and J called. Some clones fail to appear in such tables; in the studies checked, an unresolved V gene covers under half of the shortfall, and the cause of the remainder is unknown. This sample holds around 66,000 clones; over 75% were observed only once. The ten largest clones take up approximately 10% of the sample. The starting material was CD4+ or CD8+ T cells sorted from blood, obtained in a trial of the OX40 agonist ivuxolimab. These receptor sequences come from an adult with an advanced solid tumor such as melanoma, head and neck, liver or kidney cancer.

The count of this clone is one. The chain uses TRBV15 and TRBJ2-7, with no clear D. Trimming removed 1 base from V and 2 bases from J, with 9 bases in between. Germline CDR1 LNHNV, CDR2 YYDKDF (reference sequence). The CDR3 length is 14 residues. CDR3 in DNA: TGTGCCACCAGCAGAGGTCTAGGTACCTACGAGCAGTACTTC. It is translated as CATSRGLGTYEQYF.

J is TRBJ1-1 and V is TRBV5-1; 9 nucleotides line up with TRBD1. J gave up 8 bases and V 4 bases, and 6 bases lay outside the gene matches. This CDR3 comprises 13 residues. Germline lookup yields CDR1 SGHRS and CDR2 YFSETQ. CDR3: CASSPGDRAEAFF. CDR3 coding DNA: TGCGCCAGCAGCCCGGGGGACAGGGCAGAAGCTTTCTTT.

The genes are TRBV15 and TRBJ2-5, with D perhaps given as TRBD1 or TRBD2 (5 bases each). The CDR3 is 15 residues long. Trimming removed 1 base from V and 5 bases from J, with 14 bases in between. Germline CDR1 reads LNHNV; CDR2 reads YYDKDF (reference sequence). CDR3 residues: CATSRVPGGRETQYF. CDR3 nucleotide sequence: TGTGCCACCAGCAGAGTTCCTGGGGGTCGGGAGACCCAGTACTTC.

This clone has more than one count but fewer than ten. The rearrangement uses TRBV6-5 and TRBJ1-6; 11 nucleotides align to TRBD1. V dropped 5 bases and J dropped 8; count of bases not matched to a gene: 2. This CDR3 comprises 14 residues. Germline assignment: CDR1 MNHEY and CDR2 SVGAGI. CDR3 residues: CASSRTGGDSPLHF. The CDR3 region has the DNA TGTGCCAGCAGTAGGACAGGGGGCGATTCACCCCTCCACTTT.

The rearrangement uses TRBV6-1 and TRBJ2-7; 7 bases agree with TRBD1. V shed 6 bases and J 0 bases; nucleotides not matched to a gene: 8. The CDR3 has 15 amino acids. Germline loops: CDR1 MNHNS, CDR2 SASEGT. CDR3 region: CASRLTGTVSYEQYF. CDR3 DNA: TGTGCCAGCAGGTTGACCGGGACAGTCTCCTACGAGCAGTACTTC.

The chain combines TRBV2 with TRBJ2-1, with 7 bases matching TRBD2. The germline V gene has CDR1 SNHLY and CDR2 FYNNEI. V shed 10 bases, J shed 12 bases, and the junction held 24 bases outside the gene matches. The CDR3 extends over 16 amino acids. CDR3 loop: CAIPPSLATGGMGQFF. DNA for the CDR3: TGTGCCATCCCCCCTTCACTAGCGACGGGTGGCATGGGGCAGTTCTTC. Full variable domain (missing parts from reference TRBV2 and TRBJ2-1): EPEVTQTPSHQVTQMGQEVILRCVPISNHLYFYWYRQILGQKVEFLVSFYNNEISEKSEIFDDQFSVERPDGSNFTLKIRSTKLEDSAMYFCAIPPSLATGGMGQFFGPGTRLTVL.

This clone was seen only a few times. The rearrangement links TRBV5-5 to TRBJ2-7; 9 bases map to TRBD1. The V segment lost 4 bases and the J segment 3 bases; nucleotides outside the gene matches: 11. The CDR3 totals 16 residues. Germline V gives CDR1 SGHKS, CDR2 YYEKEE (reference sequence). This chain's CDR3 is CASSQKDRGDLYEQYF. Written as DNA, the CDR3 is TGTGCCAGCAGCCAAAAGGACAGGGGAGATCTCTACGAGCAGTACTTC.

V is TRBV6-1 and J is TRBJ1-1, with 7 positions matching TRBD1. Germline loops: CDR1 MNHNS, CDR2 SASEGT. The CDR3 has 13 amino acids. The V segment lost 2 bases and the J segment 6 bases; nucleotides outside the gene matches: 3. The CDR3 protein is CASSEQGVAEAFF. CDR3 sequence (DNA): TGTGCCAGCAGTGAACAGGGGGTAGCTGAAGCTTTCTTT.

The chain is built from TRBV11-2 and TRBJ2-7, with no clear D. Germline V gives CDR1 SGHAT, CDR2 FQNNGV. V lost 3 bases and J lost 1, with 7 bases in between. CDR3 size: 13 residues. Here the CDR3 reads CASSLGSSYEQYF. The DNA for the CDR3 is TGTGCCAGCAGCTTGGGCAGTTCCTACGAGCAGTACTTC. The whole variable domain, filled in from reference TRBV11-2 and TRBJ2-7, reads EAGVAQSPRYKIIEKRQSVAFWCNPISGHATLYWYQQILGQGPKLLIQFQNNGVVDDSQLPKDRFSAERLKGVDSTLKIQPAKLEDSAVYLCASSLGSSYEQYFGPGTRLTVT.

The chain has TRBV19 and TRBJ2-2, with 7 bases lining up with TRBD1. The CDR3 covers 15 residues. Germline V gene data show CDR1 as LNHDA and CDR2 as SQIVND (reference sequence). V trimming: 10 bases; J trimming: 6 bases; junction bases outside the gene matches: 14. The DNA of the CDR3 is TGTGCCACCGCCCTCTGGACAGGCGAGCCCGGGGAGCTGTTTTTT. As protein: CATALWTGEPGELFF.

The chain couples TRBV23-1 to TRBJ1-5; D call uncertain. TRBV23-1 is given ORF status, its function remaining uncertain. With 2 bases removed from V and 4 bases from J, the gap between germline ends came to 9 bases. CDR3 length: 14 amino acids. The CDR3 sequence is CASSQRRRNQPQHF. The CDR3 DNA is TGCGCCAGCAGTCAACGGAGACGAAATCAGCCCCAGCATTTT.

The CDR3: CASSLSIGLARNIQYF. The CDR3 coding sequence is TGTGCCAGCAGCTTAAGCATTGGACTAGCTAGAAACATTCAGTACTTC. The chain carries TRBV13 and TRBJ2-4; TRBD2 matches 8 bases. There are 16 residues in the CDR3. The ends lost 2 bases at V and 6 bases at J; junction bases unmatched: 9. Germline V lookup: CDR1 PRHDT, CDR2 FYEKMQ (reference sequence).

The CDR3 loop is CASIRRGTKNIQYF. As DNA, the CDR3 is TGTGCCAGCATCCGAAGGGGCACCAAAAACATTCAGTACTTC. The chain couples TRBV7-4 to TRBJ2-4, with D perhaps matching TRBD1 (5 bases). The CDR3 totals 14 residues. With 7 bases removed from V and 2 bases from J, the gap between germline ends came to 12 bases. CDR1 SGHVT and CDR2 SQSDAQ come from the germline V gene.

This clone has a handful of counts. The chain recombines TRBV4-2 with TRBJ2-1, with D tentatively TRBD2 (6 bases). The V gene's germline CDR1 is LGHNA and CDR2 YNFKEQ. There are 16 residues in the CDR3. Trimming removed 0 bases at V and 2 bases at J, with 11 bases between. CDR3 DNA sequence: TGTGCCAGCAGCCAAGATTTCCTAGCGACCTACAATGAGCAGTTCTTC. Amino acids: CASSQDFLATYNEQFF.

This sequence joins TRBV23-1 and TRBJ2-1, with 10 bases fitting TRBD2. TRBV23-1 is sorted into the ORF group, with uncertain function. After removal of 2 bases from V and 7 bases from J, the junction contained 23 bases not matched to a gene. The CDR3 contains 21 residues. CDR3 in amino acids: CASSQGGTGTSVQVGGNEQFF. CDR3 nucleotides: TGCGCCAGCAGTCAAGGGGGTACCGGGACTAGCGTTCAAGTGGGTGGAAATGAGCAGTTCTTC.

This chain links TRBV11-2 with TRBJ1-1; no clear D gene. This CDR3 has 14 residues. The germline gives CDR1 SGHAT, CDR2 FQNNGV. V was clipped by 4 bases and J by 3 bases, with 12 bases between them. CDR3 protein: CASSYSWRDTEAFF. DNA for the CDR3: TGTGCCAGCAGCTACTCATGGCGGGACACTGAAGCTTTCTTT.

This clone has only one observation. This chain links TRBV7-2 with TRBJ2-7, with D possibly matching TRBD1 (6 bases). V lost 1 base to trimming and J lost 0 bases, with 10 bases between them. The CDR3 runs 15 residues. Looked up from germline, CDR1 is SGHTA and CDR2 is FQGNSA. CDR3 bases: TGTGCCAGCAGCTTAGACCAGGGGCCCTCCTACGAGCAGTACTTC. Translating it yields CASSLDQGPSYEQYF.

This clone was detected once. This chain joins TRBV2 and TRBJ1-2, with 7 bases that match TRBD1. In germline, CDR1 is SNHLY, CDR2 FYNNEI. J was trimmed by 4 bases and V by 6 bases; bases with no gene match: 14. This CDR3 spans 16 amino acids. The CDR3 here is CASRGLTGAKPYGYTF. CDR3 nucleotides: TGTGCCAGCAGGGGACTAACAGGGGCCAAACCCTATGGCTACACCTTC.

This clone has just a few counts. This rearrangement joins TRBV6-6 to TRBJ1-6; D might be TRBD1 (6 bases). Germline V gives CDR1 MNHNY, CDR2 SVGAGI (reference sequence). V was shortened by 7 bases and J by 6 bases, with 16 bases between the two germline ends. The CDR3 loop spans 15 amino acids. DNA for the CDR3: TGTGCCAGCAATATACAGGGTGCCGGTAATTCACCCCTCCACTTT. It encodes CASNIQGAGNSPLHF.